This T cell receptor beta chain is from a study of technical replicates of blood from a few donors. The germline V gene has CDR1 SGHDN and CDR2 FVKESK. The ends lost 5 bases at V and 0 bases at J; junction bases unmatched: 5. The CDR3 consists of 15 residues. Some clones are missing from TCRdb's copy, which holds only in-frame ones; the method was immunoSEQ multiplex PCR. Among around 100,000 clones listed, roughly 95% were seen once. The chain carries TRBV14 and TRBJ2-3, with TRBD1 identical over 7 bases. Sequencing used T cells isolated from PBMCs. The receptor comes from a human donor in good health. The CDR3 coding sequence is TGTGCCAGCAGCTCCACAGGGGCTAGCACAGATACGCAGTATTTT. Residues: CASSSTGASTDTQYF.